The text below deals with one TCR beta chain. The recovered donors of Cohort 3 showed two negative PCRs, clearance, or symptom resolution. In the study's own analysis: How many nucleated cells were present was estimated from reference gene primer amplification. The protocol was immunoSEQ multiplex PCR, while the TCRdb copy is restricted to in-frame clones and leaves out a portion. D and trimming were read from the DNA, whereas the V and J calls and clone size are those reported in that table. The table shows 180,000 or so clones, with roughly 82% occurring only once. Germline-derived CDR1 and CDR2 are SGHTS and YDEGEE. The CDR3 length is 19 residues. Trimming took 4 bases from V and 0 from J; bases not matched to a gene: 16. The sample belongs to a study of blood T cell repertoires in COVID-19.

The receptor was derived from a man over 45 who had recovered from COVID-19. This chain uses TRBV5-8 with TRBJ2-1; 7 nucleotides line up with TRBD2. The sequencing input was PBMCs or T cells enriched from blood (not recorded which). The CDR3 bases are TGTGCCAGCAGCCGGTTGGGAACGGGAGGTCTGAGCTCCTACAATGAGCAGTTCTTC. It codes for CASSRLGTGGLSSYNEQFF.